These T cell receptor beta chains were read from a single sample in a study of vaccination and CD4 T cells after COVID-19. For these receptors, no antigen is known. TCRdb ran MiXCR on the PCR reads and lists one entry per CDR3 protein. The repertoire has 20,000 to 30,000 distinct CDR3 sequences, more than 40% of them found once; the top ten carry roughly 6.1%. The sample was CD4+ T cells from blood, cultured in vitro. Receptor source: a human donor who had recovered from COVID-19. CDR3s include the opening cysteine and the closing phenylalanine or tryptophan. D genes are given only for firm matches. The listing skips clone size in some rows; elsewhere it reads once, few, many or a size class.

few	.	TRBJ2-7	TRBV6-1	TGTGCCAGCAGGTCTCTGGTGGGTCCCGAGCAGTACTTC	CASRSLVGPEQYF
.	TRBD1	TRBJ2-7	TRBV20-1	TGCAGTGCTAGAAGGGACAGAGACTACGAGCAGTACTTC	CSARRDRDYEQYF
.	.	TRBJ1-2	TRBV6-1	TGTGCCAGCAGTGAAGCCCCAGGTGTGACCTATGGCTACACCTTC	CASSEAPGVTYGYTF
.	.	TRBJ1-2	TRBV6-5	TGTGCCAGCAGTTACTCCCCTGGTCTCTATGGCTACACCTTC	CASSYSPGLYGYTF
.	.	TRBJ1-2	TRBV7-9	TGTGCCAGCAGCCTCCGAGACTATGGCTACACCTTC	CASSLRDYGYTF
.	.	TRBJ2-3	TRBV27	TGTGCCAGCAGCGGGTTGGGGAAGGAAAATACGCAGTATTTT	CASSGLGKENTQYF
few	.	TRBJ1-2	TRBV27	TGTGCCAGCAGTCCCCGGACGGCGGGTAGTTTCGGCGGCTACACCTTC	CASSPRTAGSFGGYTF
.	.	TRBJ2-1	TRBV11-2	TGTGCCAGCAGCTTATCAGCCTCCAGGGTAGGTGAGCAGTTCTTC	CASSLSASRVGEQFF
.	TRBD1	TRBJ2-2	TRBV5-1	TGCGCCAGTGGGACAGGGGAGTACACCGGGGAGCTGTTTTTT	CASGTGEYTGELFF
.	.	TRBJ2-7	TRBV5-1	TGCGCCAGCAGCTTGGATGTCAGGGGTACCTACGAGCAGTACTTC	CASSLDVRGTYEQYF
.	.	TRBJ1-1	TRBV27	TGTGCCAGCAGTCGAGGGACTACCCGAGCCACTGAAGCTTTCTTT	CASSRGTTRATEAFF
.	TRBD1	TRBJ1-1	TRBV7-9	TGTGCCAGCAGCTTAGGGACAGGTACTGAAGCTTTCTTT	CASSLGTGTEAFF
.	.	TRBJ2-5	TRBV5-1	TGCGCCAGCAGCCCAGGACACGGGCTGGAAGAGACCCAGTACTTC	CASSPGHGLEETQYF
.	.	TRBJ1-2	TRBV12-3/TRBV12-4	TGTGCCAGCAGCGACAGGCGTGCCCTCTATGGCTACACCTTC	CASSDRRALYGYTF
.	.	TRBJ1-2	TRBV5-1	TGCGCCAGCAGCTTGGGGTTTAACTATGGCTACACCTTC	CASSLGFNYGYTF
few	.	TRBJ1-2	TRBV24-1	TGTGCCACCAATATACAGGGTAACTATGGCTACACCTTC	CATNIQGNYGYTF
.	.	TRBJ2-2	TRBV12-3/TRBV12-4	TGTGCCAGCAGTGTCCTCGGGGGAGGGGGCACCGGGGAGCTGTTTTTT	CASSVLGGGGTGELFF